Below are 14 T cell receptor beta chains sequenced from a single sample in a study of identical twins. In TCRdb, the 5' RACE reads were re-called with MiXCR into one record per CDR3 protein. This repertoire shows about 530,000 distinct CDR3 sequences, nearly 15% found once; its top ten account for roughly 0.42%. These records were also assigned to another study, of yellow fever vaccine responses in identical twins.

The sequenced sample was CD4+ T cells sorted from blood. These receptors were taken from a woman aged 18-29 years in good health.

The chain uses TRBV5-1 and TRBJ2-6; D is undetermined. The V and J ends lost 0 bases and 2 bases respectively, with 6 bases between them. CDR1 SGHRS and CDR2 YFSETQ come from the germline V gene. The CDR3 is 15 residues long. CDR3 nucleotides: TGCGCCAGCAGCTTGGACAGCCCTGGGGCCAACGTCCTGACTTTC. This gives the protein CASSLDSPGANVLTF.

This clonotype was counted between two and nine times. The DNA of the CDR3 is TGTGCCAGCAGAAGTAGCGGGGGACACACAGATACGCAGTATTTT. It codes for CASRSSGGHTDTQYF. The V call is TRBV6-2 or TRBV6-3, the J call TRBJ2-3; TRBD2 matches 9 bases. Germline-derived CDR1 and CDR2 are MNHEY and SVGEGT. The CDR3 length is 15 residues. The ends lost 6 bases at V and 2 bases at J; junction bases unmatched: 6.

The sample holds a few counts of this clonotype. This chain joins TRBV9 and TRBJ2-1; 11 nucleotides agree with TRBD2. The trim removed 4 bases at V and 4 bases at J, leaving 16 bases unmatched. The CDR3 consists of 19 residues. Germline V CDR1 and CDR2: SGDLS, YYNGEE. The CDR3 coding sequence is TGTGCCAGCAGCTTCCGACTAGCAACCGGGACTAGCGGTTACAATGAGCAGTTCTTC. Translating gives CASSFRLATGTSGYNEQFF.

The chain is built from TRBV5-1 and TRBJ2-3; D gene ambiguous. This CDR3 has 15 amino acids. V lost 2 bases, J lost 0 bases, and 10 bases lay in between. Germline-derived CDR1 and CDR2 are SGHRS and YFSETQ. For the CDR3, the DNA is TGCGCCAGCAGCTTTACTACCCCCAGCACAGATACGCAGTATTTT. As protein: CASSFTTPSTDTQYF.

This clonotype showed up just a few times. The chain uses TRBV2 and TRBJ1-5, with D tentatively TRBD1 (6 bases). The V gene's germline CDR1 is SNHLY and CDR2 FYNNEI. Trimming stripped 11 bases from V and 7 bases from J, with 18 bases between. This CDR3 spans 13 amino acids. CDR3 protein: CAVRGGPRQPQHF. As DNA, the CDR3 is TGTGCCGTAAGGGGGGGGCCTCGGCAGCCCCAGCATTTT. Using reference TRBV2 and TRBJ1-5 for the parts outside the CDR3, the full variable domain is EPEVTQTPSHQVTQMGQEVILRCVPISNHLYFYWYRQILGQKVEFLVSFYNNEISEKSEIFDDQFSVERPDGSNFTLKIRSTKLEDSAMYFCAVRGGPRQPQHFGDGTRLSIL.

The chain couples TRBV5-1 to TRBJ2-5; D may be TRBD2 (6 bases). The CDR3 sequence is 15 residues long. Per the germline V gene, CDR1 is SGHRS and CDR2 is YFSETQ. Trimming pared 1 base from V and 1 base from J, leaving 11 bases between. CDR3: CASSLSGGAQETQYF. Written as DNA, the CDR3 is TGCGCCAGCAGCTTGTCCGGGGGAGCCCAAGAGACCCAGTACTTC.

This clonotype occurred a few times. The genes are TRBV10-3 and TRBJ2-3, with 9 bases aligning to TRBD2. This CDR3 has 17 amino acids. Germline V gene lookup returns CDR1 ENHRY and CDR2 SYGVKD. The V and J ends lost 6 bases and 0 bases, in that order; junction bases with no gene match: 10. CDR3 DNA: TGTGCCATCAGGAAGATAGCGGGGGCCTCTAGCACAGATACGCAGTATTTT. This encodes CAIRKIAGASSTDTQYF.

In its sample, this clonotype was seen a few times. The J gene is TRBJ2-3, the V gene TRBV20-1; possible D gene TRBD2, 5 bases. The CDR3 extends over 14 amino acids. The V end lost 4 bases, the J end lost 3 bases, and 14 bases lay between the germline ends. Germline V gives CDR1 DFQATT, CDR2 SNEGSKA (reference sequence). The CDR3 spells CSATSGGKTDTQYF. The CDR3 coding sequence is TGCAGTGCTACCTCAGGAGGAAAGACAGATACGCAGTATTTT.

As DNA, the CDR3 is TGTGCCAGCAGCTTATCGTATACTAGCACAGATACGCAGTATTTT. Translated, it gives CASSLSYTSTDTQYF. The chain employs TRBV11-2 and TRBJ2-3; D remains ambiguous. Trimming took 2 bases from V and 0 from J, leaving 9 bases between them. This CDR3 contains 15 residues. Germline V gene data show CDR1 as SGHAT and CDR2 as FQNNGV.

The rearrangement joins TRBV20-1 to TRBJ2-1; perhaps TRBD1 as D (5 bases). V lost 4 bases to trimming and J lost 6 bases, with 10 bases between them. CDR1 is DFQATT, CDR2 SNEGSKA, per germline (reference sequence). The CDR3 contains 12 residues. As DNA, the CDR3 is TGCAGTGCTAATACCCAGGGCAATGAGCAGTTCTTC. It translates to CSANTQGNEQFF.

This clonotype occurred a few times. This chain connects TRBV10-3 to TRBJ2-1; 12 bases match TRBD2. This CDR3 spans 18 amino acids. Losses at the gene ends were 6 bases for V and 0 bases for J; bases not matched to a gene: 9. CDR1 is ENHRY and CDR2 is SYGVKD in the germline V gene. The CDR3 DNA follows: TGTGCCATCAGCCAAGGACTAGCGGGGACCAGCTCCTACAATGAGCAGTTCTTC. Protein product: CAISQGLAGTSSYNEQFF.

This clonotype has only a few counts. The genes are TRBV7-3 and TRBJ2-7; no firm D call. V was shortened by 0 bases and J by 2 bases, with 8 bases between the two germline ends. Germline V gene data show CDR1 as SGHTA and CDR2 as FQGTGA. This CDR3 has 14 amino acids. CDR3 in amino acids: CASSLTASTYEQYF. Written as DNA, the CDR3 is TGTGCCAGCAGCTTAACTGCCTCAACCTACGAGCAGTACTTC.

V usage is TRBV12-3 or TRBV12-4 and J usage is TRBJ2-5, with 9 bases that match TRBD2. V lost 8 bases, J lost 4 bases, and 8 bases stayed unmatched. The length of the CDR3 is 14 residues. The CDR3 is CASDGGGAGETQYF. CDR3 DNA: TGTGCCAGCGACGGCGGGGGGGCAGGAGAGACCCAGTACTTC.

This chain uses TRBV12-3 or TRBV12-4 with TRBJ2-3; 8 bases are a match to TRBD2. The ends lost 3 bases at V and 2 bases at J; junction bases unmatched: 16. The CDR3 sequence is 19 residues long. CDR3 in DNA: TGTGCCAGCAGTTTGGGGACTAGTGGCGCTTTAAGGTACACAGATACGCAGTATTTT. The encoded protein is CASSLGTSGALRYTDTQYF.